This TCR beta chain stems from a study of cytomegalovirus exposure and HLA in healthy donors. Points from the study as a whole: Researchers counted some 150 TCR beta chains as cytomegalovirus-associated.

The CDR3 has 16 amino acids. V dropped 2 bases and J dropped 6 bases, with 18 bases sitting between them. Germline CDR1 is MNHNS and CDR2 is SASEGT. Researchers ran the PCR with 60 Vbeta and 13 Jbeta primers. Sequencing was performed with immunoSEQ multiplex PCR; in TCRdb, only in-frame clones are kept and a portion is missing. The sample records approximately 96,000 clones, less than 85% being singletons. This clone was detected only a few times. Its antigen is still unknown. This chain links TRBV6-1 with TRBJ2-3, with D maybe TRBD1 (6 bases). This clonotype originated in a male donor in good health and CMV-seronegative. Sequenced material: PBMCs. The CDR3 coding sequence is TGTGCCAGCAGTGAAATGGGCAGGGGATTGTCGGATACGCAGTATTTT. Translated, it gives CASSEMGRGLSDTQYF.